This passage covers 7 T cell receptor beta chains from one sample sequenced in a study of control samples from healthy donors and cancer patients. Sequencing used immunoSEQ multiplex PCR; TCRdb keeps in-frame clones, though not all of them. Seen in this sample are around 190,000 clones; the ten most common clones hold 2.2%. Sequencing was performed on blood. These receptor sequences come from a woman between 25 and 40 years old in good health.

The V and J genes are TRBV3-1 (or the pseudogene TRBV3-2) and TRBJ1-1; 8 bases align to TRBD1. CDR3 length equals 21 residues. Germline CDR1 and CDR2: LGHDT and YNNKEL (reference sequence). V shed 1 base and J 4 bases; nucleotides not matched to a gene: 23. The DNA of the CDR3 is TGTGCCAGCAGCCAAGCTCGGCAGGGGGCTCGCACTGAGGGGGTTGGCACTGAAGCTTTCTTT. It codes for CASSQARQGARTEGVGTEAFF.

This CDR3 is CASRPDRGGFRAFF. The DNA of the CDR3 is TGTGCCAGCAGGCCGGACAGGGGCGGGTTCAGGGCTTTCTTT. This chain uses TRBV6-5 with TRBJ1-1, with 9 nucleotides matching TRBD1. The CDR3 spans 14 residues. V trimming: 6 bases; J trimming: 11 bases; junction bases outside the gene matches: 13. Germline values: CDR1 MNHEY, CDR2 SVGAGI.

The chain combines TRBV5-1 with TRBJ2-7; the match to TRBD1 covers 9 bases. This CDR3 contains 14 residues. CDR1 and CDR2 (germline): SGHRS, YFSETQ. V shed 6 bases, J shed 7 bases, and the junction held 11 bases outside the gene matches. CDR3 amino acids: CASTPQGTGQEQYF. The CDR3 nucleotides read TGCGCCAGCACGCCCCAGGGGACAGGGCAGGAGCAGTACTTC.

The genes are TRBV30 and TRBJ2-7; 13 bases are a match to TRBD2. Per germline, CDR1 GTSNPN and CDR2 SVGIG (reference sequence). This CDR3 is 18 amino acids long. The V and J ends lost 0 bases and 0 bases, in that order; junction bases with no gene match: 8. The CDR3 nucleotides are TGTGCCTGGAGTGTACTAAGGACTAGCGGGGGCCTCTCCTACGAGCAGTACTTC. Translating gives CAWSVLRTSGGLSYEQYF. Using reference TRBV30 and TRBJ2-7 for the parts outside the CDR3, the full variable domain is SQTIHQWPATLVQPVGSPLSLECTVEGTSNPNLYWYRQAAGRGLQLLFYSVGIGQISSEVPQNLSASRPQDRQFILSSKKLLLSDSGFYLCAWSVLRTSGGLSYEQYFGPGTRLTVT.

The chain has TRBV7-2 and TRBJ1-2; tentative D call: TRBD1 (5 bases). The length of the CDR3 is 13 residues. Trimming removed 0 bases from V and 8 bases from J, with 10 bases in between. Germline V gene sequence: CDR1 SGHTA, CDR2 FQGNSA. CDR3 amino acids: CASSLAGADGYTF. As DNA, the CDR3 is TGTGCCAGCAGCTTAGCCGGGGCTGACGGCTACACCTTC.

The J gene is TRBJ1-1, the V gene TRBV5-4; the D gene is possibly TRBD1 (5 bases). V was shortened by 2 bases and J by 1 base, with 9 bases between the two germline ends. Germline V gene sequence: CDR1 SGHNT, CDR2 YYREEE (reference sequence). The CDR3 has 14 residues. CDR3 DNA: TGTGCCAGCAGCTTACCGGGGGGGAACACTGAAGCTTTCTTT. Its translation is CASSLPGGNTEAFF.

J is TRBJ2-3 and V is TRBV9; the D gene could be TRBD1 or TRBD2 (6 bases each). This CDR3 has 14 residues. Germline values: CDR1 SGDLS, CDR2 YYNGEE. The ends were cut back, 0 bases at V and 4 bases at J, with 9 bases in the middle. CDR3 region: CASSVERGPDTQYF. In nucleotides, the CDR3 is TGTGCCAGCAGCGTAGAACGGGGGCCAGATACGCAGTATTTT. Together with reference TRBV9 and TRBJ2-3, the CDR3 gives the full variable domain: DSGVTQTPKHLITATGQRVTLRCSPRSGDLSVYWYQQSLDQGLQFLIQYYNGEERAKGNILERFSAQQFPDLHSELNLSSLELGDSALYFCASSVERGPDTQYFGPGTRLTVL.